These 22 T cell receptor beta chains originate from one sample sequenced in a study of control samples from healthy donors and cancer patients. Assay: immunoSEQ multiplex PCR; the TCRdb copy retains only in-frame clones and omits some. The repertoire consists of some 71,000 clones, with approximately 90% occurring once and the leading ten covering approximately 1.2%. Source material: PBMCs. The receptors come from a woman aged 50 to 65 with colorectal cancer.

The V call is TRBV4-1, the J call TRBJ1-1, with 7 bases lining up with TRBD1. V dropped 3 bases and J dropped 6; count of bases not matched to a gene: 13. This CDR3 contains 16 residues. The germline V gene encodes CDR1 MGHRA and CDR2 YSYEKL. The CDR3 DNA reads as TGCGCCAGCAGCCATGCAACTCCAGACAGGGCCCCTGAAGCTTTCTTT. Residues: CASSHATPDRAPEAFF.

The chain recombines TRBV5-1 with TRBJ2-5; tentatively, D is TRBD1 (5 bases). V dropped 0 bases and J dropped 5 bases, with 14 bases sitting between them. Germline CDR1 SGHRS, CDR2 YFSETQ. This CDR3 spans 15 amino acids. The CDR3 spells CASSLARDRWETQYF. The CDR3 nucleotides are TGCGCCAGCAGCTTGGCCAGGGATAGGTGGGAGACCCAGTACTTC.

This clone was seen a handful of times. The chain combines TRBV19 with TRBJ1-3, with D maybe TRBD1 (5 bases). Trimming took 6 bases from V and 3 from J, leaving 15 bases between them. The CDR3 is 15 residues long. Germline V gene data show CDR1 as LNHDA and CDR2 as SQIVND (reference sequence). The CDR3 coding sequence is TGTGCCAGTAGACTAACAGGACTATTTGGAAACACCATATATTTT. It specifies CASRLTGLFGNTIYF.

The chain uses TRBV18 and TRBJ2-1; 10 nucleotides agree with TRBD2. Germline V lookup: CDR1 KGHSH, CDR2 LQKENI. V gave up 3 bases and J gave up 3 bases; unmatched junction bases: 14. This CDR3 region has 19 residues. CDR3 residues: CASSPDGGAGGPLYNEQFF. The CDR3 DNA reads TGTGCCAGCTCACCCGACGGGGGAGCGGGGGGGCCTCTCTACAATGAGCAGTTCTTC. Full variable domain (rest looked up from reference TRBV18 and TRBJ2-1): NAGVMQNPRHLVRRRGQEARLRCSPMKGHSHVYWYRQLPEEGLKFMVYLQKENIIDESGMPKERFSAEFPKEGPSILRIQQVVRGDSAAYFCASSPDGGAGGPLYNEQFFGPGTRLTVL.

The rearrangement uses TRBV25-1 and TRBJ1-1; no firm D call. The V gene's germline CDR1 is MGHDK and CDR2 SYGVNS. This CDR3 comprises 11 residues. V was cut by 0 bases and J by 6 bases, with 2 bases left in between. DNA of the CDR3: TGTGCCAGCAGTGAATATTCTGAAGCTTTCTTT. It translates to CASSEYSEAFF.

V gene TRBV5-1 combines with J gene TRBJ1-1, with D tentatively TRBD1 (5 bases). The CDR3 is made up of 11 amino acids. CDR1 and CDR2 (germline): SGHRS, YFSETQ. With 6 bases removed from V and 8 bases from J, the gap between germline ends came to 11 bases. CDR3 protein: CASNGEGEAFF. The CDR3 region has the DNA TGCGCCAGCAATGGGGAGGGGGAAGCTTTCTTT.

A few counts support this clone. J is TRBJ2-7 and V is TRBV13; no clear D. This CDR3 is built from 12 residues. Germline V CDR1 and CDR2: PRHDT, FYEKMQ (reference sequence). Trimming pared 2 bases from V and 3 bases from J, leaving 5 bases between. This CDR3 reads CASSLSNYEQYF. The CDR3 region has the DNA TGTGCCAGCAGCTTATCCAACTACGAGCAGTACTTC.

This clone was observed once. V is TRBV30 and J is TRBJ1-1; no definite D call. V was trimmed by 4 bases and J by 1 base, leaving 16 bases between them. The CDR3 has 15 amino acids. Germline loops: CDR1 GTSNPN, CDR2 SVGIG (reference sequence). The CDR3 region is CAWKAWGSKNTEAFF. CDR3 DNA: TGTGCCTGGAAAGCGTGGGGTAGTAAGAACACTGAAGCTTTCTTT.

This chain joins TRBV6-5 and TRBJ1-2, with TRBD1 matching over 10 bases. Germline V gene sequence: CDR1 MNHEY, CDR2 SVGAGI. There are 13 residues in the CDR3. J was trimmed by 10 bases and V by 6 bases; bases with no gene match: 8. In DNA, the CDR3 is TGTGCCAGCAGATCGACAGGGGGCCTTTCCTACACCTTC. Translating gives CASRSTGGLSYTF.

The chain links TRBV6-2 or TRBV6-3 to TRBJ2-7; D gene ambiguous. CDR1 and CDR2 (germline): MNHEY, SVGEGT. The length of the CDR3 is 13 residues. The V end was cut by 2 bases, the J end by 4 bases, with 9 bases between. The DNA for the CDR3 is TGTGCCAGCAGTTACGGCCGCCAGTACGAGCAGTACTTC. Protein: CASSYGRQYEQYF.

The V call is TRBV30, the J call TRBJ1-6; perhaps TRBD1 as D (5 bases). V lost 3 bases and J 0 bases, leaving 30 bases between the germline ends. CDR1 GTSNPN and CDR2 SVGIG come from the germline V gene (reference sequence). The CDR3 length is 22 residues. The CDR3 loop is CAWSPQVGTTEKYSSYNSPLHF. In DNA form, the CDR3 reads TGTGCCTGGAGCCCGCAGGTGGGGACTACCGAAAAATACAGCTCCTATAATTCACCCCTCCACTTT. Supplemented by reference TRBV30 and TRBJ1-6, the full variable domain reads SQTIHQWPATLVQPVGSPLSLECTVEGTSNPNLYWYRQAAGRGLQLLFYSVGIGQISSEVPQNLSASRPQDRQFILSSKKLLLSDSGFYLCAWSPQVGTTEKYSSYNSPLHFGNGTRLTVT.

The J gene is TRBJ2-3, the V gene TRBV10-3; D call uncertain. CDR3 length equals 15 residues. Trimming shortened V by 2 bases and J by 3 bases, and 12 bases separated the two germline ends. Per the germline V gene, CDR1 is ENHRY and CDR2 is SYGVKD. Here the CDR3 reads CAISEPRLATDTQYF. In DNA, the CDR3 is TGTGCCATCAGTGAGCCTCGGCTCGCGACAGATACGCAGTATTTT.

The V gene is TRBV5-1, the J gene TRBJ1-2, with a weak D call TRBD1 (5 bases). The CDR3 consists of 14 residues. Trimming stripped 0 bases from V and 7 bases from J, with 13 bases between. Germline CDR1 and CDR2: SGHRS and YFSETQ. CDR3 sequence (DNA): TGCGCCAGCAGCTTGGGCGAGGGGCTGAGTGGCTACACCTTC. Translation: CASSLGEGLSGYTF.

This clone was found once. One end of the junction does not line up with germline, which may come from a read error. This chain connects TRBV7-8 to TRBJ2-3; 12 nucleotides agree with TRBD2. CDR1 is SGHVS, CDR2 FQNEAQ, per germline. CDR3 length equals 16 residues. In DNA form, the CDR3 reads TGTGCCAGCAGGTTAGGACTAGCGGGACCCACAGATACGCAGTATTTT. Protein sequence: CASRLGLAGPTDTQYF.

The chain has TRBV7-9 and TRBJ1-2, with TRBD1 as a possible D gene (6 bases). Germline V gene sequence: CDR1 SEHNR, CDR2 FQNEAQ (reference sequence). The CDR3 runs to 14 residues. Trimming cost V 5 bases and J 7 bases, with 17 bases left between them. CDR3 in amino acids: CASSVNTGKGGYTF. The CDR3 bases are TGTGCCAGCAGCGTAAATACAGGGAAGGGTGGCTACACCTTC.

The V gene is TRBV27, the J gene TRBJ1-1; TRBD1 might be the D (5 bases). V was clipped by 2 bases and J by 1 base, with 11 bases between them. Germline assignment: CDR1 MNHEY and CDR2 SMNVEV (reference sequence). This CDR3 has 15 amino acids. The CDR3 spells CASSLRRGTNTEAFF. In DNA, the CDR3 is TGTGCCAGCAGTTTACGGCGGGGGACGAACACTGAAGCTTTCTTT.

This clone is judged medium-sized. The chain employs TRBV5-6 and TRBJ1-4; 8 nucleotides match TRBD1. The CDR3 covers 16 residues. V was clipped by 2 bases and J by 0 bases; unmatched bases: 3. Germline V CDR1 and CDR2: SGHDT, YYEEEE. The CDR3 coding sequence is TGTGCCAGCAGCTTAGAACAGGGGGCAACTAATGAAAAACTGTTTTTT. It translates to CASSLEQGATNEKLFF.

The chain links TRBV20-1 to TRBJ1-5; possible D gene TRBD1, 5 bases. Germline CDR1 is DFQATT and CDR2 is SNEGSKA (reference sequence). V was cut by 5 bases and J by 8 bases, with 10 bases left in between. The CDR3 runs to 11 residues. CDR3: CSAGREEPQHF. DNA for the CDR3: TGCAGTGCTGGCAGGGAAGAGCCCCAGCATTTT.

In its sample, this clone was seen a few times. V usage is TRBV5-1 and J usage is TRBJ2-7, with TRBD2 matching 7 bases. CDR3 length: 15 residues. The V gene's germline CDR1 is SGHRS and CDR2 YFSETQ. V lost 3 bases, J lost 0 bases, and 6 bases stayed unmatched. This chain's CDR3 is CASSWGSGVSYEQYF. CDR3 sequence (DNA): TGCGCCAGCAGCTGGGGGAGCGGGGTCTCCTACGAGCAGTACTTC.

The chain is built from TRBV5-1 and TRBJ1-1; D remains unclear. CDR3 size: 14 residues. V shed 0 bases and J shed 5 bases, with 11 bases lying between them. Germline CDR1 SGHRS, CDR2 YFSETQ. CDR3 DNA sequence: TGCGCCAGCAGCTTGGATCTCAGAGAAACTGAAGCTTTCTTT. This encodes CASSLDLRETEAFF. The full variable domain, in which reference TRBV5-1 and TRBJ1-1 provide the parts outside the CDR3, is KAGVTQTPRYLIKTRGQQVTLSCSPISGHRSVSWYQQTPGQGLQFLFEYFSETQRNKGNFPGRFSGRQFSNSRSEMNVSTLELGDSALYLCASSLDLRETEAFFGQGTRLTVV.

The chain couples TRBV5-4 to TRBJ2-3, with 7 bases lining up with TRBD2. Germline lookup yields CDR1 SGHNT and CDR2 YYREEE (reference sequence). The CDR3 length is 16 residues. The J segment lost 1 base and the V segment lost 2 bases, leaving 7 bases of the junction unmatched. CDR3 coding DNA: TGTGCCAGCAGCTTAGACCTAGCGGCCGGCACAGATACGCAGTATTTT. It translates to CASSLDLAAGTDTQYF.

This chain connects TRBV7-9 to TRBJ2-7, with D perhaps TRBD1 (6 bases). V gave up 9 bases and J gave up 5 bases, with 11 bases separating them. The CDR3 sequence is 11 residues long. Germline CDR1 reads SEHNR; CDR2 reads FQNEAQ (reference sequence). The CDR3 DNA sequence: TGTGCCAGTACAGGGAGCAACGAGCAGTACTTC. Protein product: CASTGSNEQYF.